A single sample is the source of the 32 T cell receptor beta chains below, sequenced in a study of shared clonotypes between healthy human individuals. Generated by immunoSEQ multiplex PCR, the TCRdb table keeps only in-frame clones and is missing some. The sample lists around 2.5 million clones, roughly 93% seen once, with 0.36% in the top ten. Source material: naive CD4+ T cells from PBMCs. Subset here: CD45RA+ positively selected. The receptors were sampled from a man younger than 35 in good health. Some clones in this sample may be carry-over from other donors' samples.

With respect to this clone: A junction end diverges from the germline sequence, so it may reflect a read error. This sequence joins TRBV28 and TRBJ2-7; D is perhaps TRBD1 or TRBD2 (5 bases each). The CDR3 consists of 15 residues. The germline gives CDR1 MDHEN, CDR2 SYDVKM. In DNA form, the CDR3 reads TGTGCCAGCAGTTTTAGCTGGGACGGAACCTACAAGCAGTACTTC. Translation gives CASSFSWDGTYKQYF.

The chain has TRBV28 and TRBJ2-7; D gene uncertain. V was trimmed by 1 base and J by 3 bases, leaving 4 bases between them. The CDR3 sequence is 12 residues long. Germline CDR1 is MDHEN and CDR2 is SYDVKM. The CDR3 nucleotides read TGTGCCAGCAGTTTATCCAACTACGAGCAGTACTTC. Translated, it gives CASSLSNYEQYF.

This clone was found once. The sample holds other DNA sequences that translate to the same CDR3. The V call is TRBV28, the J call TRBJ2-7, with a weak D call TRBD1 (7 bases). The CDR3 runs 14 residues. The germline gives CDR1 MDHEN, CDR2 SYDVKM. Trimming left V 4 bases short and J 2 bases short, with 12 bases between. The CDR3 protein is CASSSPGGPYEQYF. DNA for the CDR3: TGTGCCAGCAGTTCCCCAGGGGGGCCCTACGAGCAGTACTTC.

The count of this clone is one. The chain uses TRBV5-1 and TRBJ2-7, with D tentatively TRBD1 (6 bases). The CDR3 totals 15 residues. Between the trimmed V and J ends, which lost 6 bases and 2 bases, there was a span of 18 bases. In germline, CDR1 is SGHRS, CDR2 YFSETQ. The CDR3 region is CASTSKTGPTYEQYF. The CDR3 nucleotides are TGCGCCAGCACCTCTAAGACAGGCCCCACCTACGAGCAGTACTTC.

The CDR3 is CAITRVDRNYGYTF. In DNA, the CDR3 is TGTGCCATAACAAGGGTCGACAGGAACTATGGCTACACCTTC. This chain links TRBV28 with TRBJ1-2; TRBD1 might be the D (6 bases). The CDR3 totals 14 residues. V was clipped by 10 bases and J by 2 bases, with 17 bases between them. Germline CDR1 is MDHEN and CDR2 is SYDVKM.

V usage is TRBV7-9 and J usage is TRBJ2-2, with D uncertain. CDR1 is SEHNR, CDR2 FQNEAQ, per germline (reference sequence). Trimming shortened V by 1 base and J by 6 bases, and 21 bases separated the two germline ends. CDR3 size: 18 residues. CDR3 in amino acids: CASSLGKLSQLFAGELFF. The DNA of the CDR3 is TGTGCCAGCAGCTTAGGGAAGTTATCACAGTTGTTCGCCGGGGAGCTGTTTTTT.

V gene TRBV5-1 combines with J gene TRBJ2-1; no clear D. CDR1 is SGHRS and CDR2 is YFSETQ in the germline V gene. This CDR3 has 14 residues. V gave up 3 bases and J gave up 1 base, with 8 bases separating them. In DNA form, the CDR3 reads TGCGCCAGCAGCTCTAGAATTTCCTACAATGAGCAGTTCTTC. Its protein is CASSSRISYNEQFF.

CDR3 bases: TGTGCCAGCAAAGGGACCGAACCCCCCTACGAGCAGTACTTC. It is translated as CASKGTEPPYEQYF. V is TRBV28 and J is TRBJ2-7; possibly TRBD1 or TRBD2 for D (5 bases each). Germline V CDR1 and CDR2: MDHEN, SYDVKM. There are 14 residues in the CDR3. Trimming pared 7 bases from V and 2 bases from J, leaving 15 bases between.

The rearrangement joins TRBV6-1 to TRBJ1-2; 11 nucleotides align to TRBD1. Germline V gene sequence: CDR1 MNHNS, CDR2 SASEGT. Trimming cost V 7 bases and J 8 bases; bases outside gene matches: 6. The CDR3 totals 13 residues. The CDR3 DNA sequence: TGTGCCAGCAACCGGGACAGGGGGTGGGGCTACACCTTC. This codes for CASNRDRGWGYTF.

The table lists this clone with a count of one. This chain connects TRBV19 to TRBJ2-3, with D possibly matching TRBD2 (6 bases). Germline V gives CDR1 LNHDA, CDR2 SQIVND (reference sequence). This CDR3 region has 16 residues. The V end lost 3 bases, the J end lost 6 bases, and 19 bases lay between the germline ends. The CDR3 here is CASSIQGAGPRDTQYF. DNA for the CDR3: TGTGCCAGTAGTATCCAAGGGGCGGGACCACGGGATACGCAGTATTTT.

The rearrangement joins TRBV7-2 to TRBJ2-7, with unresolved D. Germline CDR1 is SGHTA and CDR2 is FQGNSA. CDR3 size: 13 residues. Trimming stripped 8 bases from V and 6 bases from J, with 17 bases between. The CDR3 sequence is CASSSPGPLEQYF. In DNA form, the CDR3 reads TGTGCCAGCTCAAGCCCTGGGCCCCTCGAGCAGTACTTC.

V is TRBV7-9 and J is TRBJ2-7; TRBD2 agrees at 7 bases. Trimming took 5 bases from V and 7 from J; bases not matched to a gene: 14. CDR3 size: 15 residues. Per the germline V gene, CDR1 is SEHNR and CDR2 is FQNEAQ (reference sequence). This CDR3 reads CASSPKRDLLTEQYF. In nucleotides, the CDR3 is TGTGCCAGCAGCCCGAAGCGGGACTTACTGACAGAGCAGTACTTC. The full variable domain, its missing parts supplied by reference TRBV7-9 and TRBJ2-7, is DTGVSQNPRHKITKRGQNVTFRCDPISEHNRLYWYRQTLGQGPEFLTYFQNEAQLEKSRLLSDRFSAERPKGSFSTLEIQRTEQGDSAMYLCASSPKRDLLTEQYFGPGTRLTVT.

CDR3 DNA sequence: TGTGCCAGCAGCCAAGATGGGACCCCGGGAGAAAAACTGTTTTTT. The encoded protein is CASSQDGTPGEKLFF. The chain is built from TRBV4-2 and TRBJ1-4; D may be TRBD1 (5 bases). The V end lost 0 bases, the J end lost 8 bases, and 13 bases lay between the germline ends. The CDR3 is made up of 15 amino acids. Per the germline V gene, CDR1 is LGHNA and CDR2 is YNFKEQ.

This CDR3 reads CASSPAWGAGQGETQYF. Written as DNA, the CDR3 is TGCGCCAGCAGCCCGGCGTGGGGGGCAGGTCAAGGAGAGACCCAGTACTTC. The V call is TRBV5-1, the J call TRBJ2-5; D tentatively reads TRBD1 or TRBD2 (6 bases each). The CDR3 covers 17 residues. CDR1 and CDR2 (germline): SGHRS, YFSETQ. Trimming removed 4 bases from V and 4 bases from J, with 23 bases in between.

The V call is TRBV6-6, the J call TRBJ2-7; a weak D match, TRBD2 (5 bases). The V end lost 6 bases, the J end lost 3 bases, and 15 bases lay between the germline ends. The CDR3 sequence is 14 residues long. The germline CDR1 and CDR2 sequences are MNHNY and SVGAGI (reference sequence). The CDR3 sequence: CASRLSTGSYEQYF. The CDR3 coding sequence is TGTGCCAGCAGACTCTCGACGGGAAGCTACGAGCAGTACTTC.

This clone was recorded only once. The chain recombines TRBV7-2 with TRBJ1-1; 7 bases agree with TRBD1. Germline CDR1 reads SGHTA; CDR2 reads FQGNSA. V was pared by 6 bases and J by 3 bases, with 7 bases of the junction left unmatched. CDR3 length: 14 amino acids. As DNA, the CDR3 is TGTGCCAGCAGACCAGAGGGGGCCTACACTGAAGCTTTCTTT. Translated: CASRPEGAYTEAFF.

The genes are TRBV16 and TRBJ2-5, with D perhaps TRBD2 (6 bases). Trimming took off 4 bases at V and 4 bases at J, with 19 bases between the two ends. Looked up from germline, CDR1 is KGHSY and CDR2 is FQNENV. The CDR3 covers 16 residues. CDR3 nucleotides: TGTGCCAGCAGCCCCCGGCAAGGGAGGTCGGGAGAGACCCAGTACTTC. Its translation is CASSPRQGRSGETQYF.

The chain links TRBV6-1 to TRBJ2-7; D assignment may be TRBD1 or TRBD2 (5 bases each). V shed 1 base and J shed 4 bases, with 14 bases lying between them. The CDR3 runs to 15 residues. From germline, CDR1 is MNHNS and CDR2 SASEGT. In nucleotides, the CDR3 is TGTGCCAGCAGTGAAGAAGGGAGCAGGGTTTACGAGCAGTACTTC. Translation gives CASSEEGSRVYEQYF.

The rearrangement uses TRBV5-6 and TRBJ1-2; no reliable D call. V shed 3 bases and J shed 4 bases, with 16 bases lying between them. The germline CDR1 and CDR2 sequences are SGHDT and YYEEEE. This CDR3 contains 15 residues. Here the CDR3 DNA reads TGTGCCAGCAGCTCCCGCTGGATCGGCGGCTATGGCTACACCTTC. It specifies CASSSRWIGGYGYTF.

This clone was picked up one time. This chain joins TRBV28 and TRBJ2-7; unclear D gene. V was pared by 3 bases and J by 2 bases, with 5 bases between. CDR3 length: 12 amino acids. Germline CDR1 reads MDHEN; CDR2 reads SYDVKM. CDR3 loop: CASSFIPYEQYF. CDR3 coding DNA: TGTGCCAGCAGTTTCATACCCTACGAGCAGTACTTC.

This chain joins TRBV18 and TRBJ1-2; 7 bases map to TRBD1. Germline CDR1 reads KGHSH; CDR2 reads LQKENI. V lost 6 bases, J lost 3 bases, and 7 bases stayed unmatched. The CDR3 spans 14 residues. The CDR3 nucleotides read TGTGCCAGCTCGGAAAGGGGGCTCGACTATGGCTACACCTTC. This gives the protein CASSERGLDYGYTF. Based on the CDR3 plus reference TRBV18 and TRBJ1-2, the full variable domain is NAGVMQNPRHLVRRRGQEARLRCSPMKGHSHVYWYRQLPEEGLKFMVYLQKENIIDESGMPKERFSAEFPKEGPSILRIQQVVRGDSAAYFCASSERGLDYGYTFGSGTRLTVV.

This chain joins TRBV5-1 and TRBJ2-3; perhaps TRBD1 as D (6 bases). From germline, CDR1 is SGHRS and CDR2 YFSETQ. V gave up 0 bases and J gave up 7 bases, with 12 bases separating them. The CDR3 length is 14 residues. The CDR3 reads CASSLARRGNTQYF. The CDR3 coding sequence is TGCGCCAGCAGCTTGGCCAGAAGGGGGAATACGCAGTATTTT.

This chain links TRBV28 with TRBJ2-1; 13 nucleotides agree with TRBD2. The length of the CDR3 is 15 residues. Unmatched junction bases numbered 4, after V lost 5 bases and J lost 6 bases. Germline V gene data show CDR1 as MDHEN and CDR2 as SYDVKM. CDR3 region: CASSPTSGRANEQFF. CDR3 coding DNA: TGTGCCAGCAGTCCAACTAGCGGGAGGGCCAATGAGCAGTTCTTC. Looking up the rest from reference TRBV28 and TRBJ2-1 gives the full variable domain: DVKVTQSSRYLVKRTGEKVFLECVQDMDHENMFWYRQDPGLGLRLIYFSYDVKMKEKGDIPEGYSVSREKKERFSLILESASTNQTSMYLCASSPTSGRANEQFFGPGTRLTVL.

The chain employs TRBV14 and TRBJ2-5, with D uncertain. V lost 1 base, J lost 2 bases, and 14 bases lay in between. CDR1 is SGHDN and CDR2 is FVKESK in the germline V gene. There are 16 residues in the CDR3. DNA of the CDR3: TGTGCCAGCAGCCAAGTCAGGCCCCTCTTACAAGAGACCCAGTACTTC. Amino acid sequence: CASSQVRPLLQETQYF. The whole variable domain, remainder taken from reference TRBV14 and TRBJ2-5, is EAGVTQFPSHSVIEKGQTVTLRCDPISGHDNLYWYRRVMGKEIKFLLHFVKESKQDESGMPNNRFLAERTGGTYSTLKVQPAELEDSGVYFCASSQVRPLLQETQYFGPGTRLLVL.

This clone was counted a few times. J is TRBJ1-5 and V is TRBV9; no definite D call. V was shortened by 0 bases and J by 7 bases, with 11 bases between the two germline ends. The CDR3 contains 14 residues. Germline-derived CDR1 and CDR2 are SGDLS and YYNGEE. CDR3 sequence reads: CASSVDREGQPQHF. In DNA form, the CDR3 reads TGTGCCAGCAGCGTAGACCGGGAAGGGCAGCCCCAGCATTTT.

V is TRBV4-1 and J is TRBJ2-6; D is unclear. Germline loops: CDR1 MGHRA, CDR2 YSYEKL. Trimming removed 4 bases at V and 4 bases at J, with 8 bases between. The CDR3 has 14 residues. CDR3 bases: TGCGCCAGCAGCCCCTCTGAGGGGGCCAACGTCCTGACTTTC. Its translation: CASSPSEGANVLTF.

About this clone itself: The sample holds other DNA sequences that translate to the same CDR3. The V and J genes are TRBV5-6 and TRBJ1-1; D is undetermined. CDR3 length equals 14 residues. Trimming shortened V by 1 base and J by 2 bases, and 9 bases separated the two germline ends. Per germline, CDR1 SGHDT and CDR2 YYEEEE. Written as DNA, the CDR3 is TGTGCCAGCAGCTTGCCCCGGGTAAACACTGAAGCTTTCTTT. Protein: CASSLPRVNTEAFF. The whole variable domain, filled in from reference TRBV5-6 and TRBJ1-1, reads DAGVTQSPTHLIKTRGQQVTLRCSPKSGHDTVSWYQQALGQGPQFIFQYYEEEERQRGNFPDRFSGHQFPNYSSELNVNALLLGDSALYLCASSLPRVNTEAFFGQGTRLTVV.

The chain employs TRBV10-2 and TRBJ2-3; D may be TRBD1 (6 bases). This CDR3 contains 14 residues. V was trimmed by 6 bases and J by 1 base, leaving 11 bases between them. Germline V gene lookup returns CDR1 WSHSY and CDR2 SAAADI. CDR3 sequence (DNA): TGCGCCAGCAGGGGGACATTAGGCACAGATACGCAGTATTTT. This codes for CASRGTLGTDTQYF.

This sequence joins TRBV28 and TRBJ2-7; D is undetermined. The CDR3 is 11 amino acids. From germline, CDR1 is MDHEN and CDR2 SYDVKM. V lost 6 bases and J 6 bases, leaving 9 bases between the germline ends. The CDR3 sequence: CASRVSGEQYF. CDR3 in DNA: TGTGCCAGCAGGGTCTCCGGCGAGCAGTACTTC.

To note about this clone: This same CDR3 is encoded by further DNA sequences in the sample. The J gene is TRBJ2-2, the V gene TRBV19; D is undetermined. Looked up from germline, CDR1 is LNHDA and CDR2 is SQIVND (reference sequence). This CDR3 contains 14 residues. V lost 0 bases and J lost 5, with 7 bases in between. The CDR3 reads CASSIDRSTGELFF. The CDR3 DNA reads TGTGCCAGTAGTATAGACAGAAGTACCGGGGAGCTGTTTTTT.

This chain joins TRBV28 and TRBJ2-2; perhaps D is TRBD1 or TRBD2 (5 bases each). Germline V gene lookup returns CDR1 MDHEN and CDR2 SYDVKM. V was trimmed by 5 bases and J by 6 bases, leaving 7 bases between them. This CDR3 is 12 amino acids long. CDR3 DNA sequence: TGTGCCAGCAGTCAGGGACCCGGGGAGCTGTTTTTT. Its translation is CASSQGPGELFF.

The rearrangement joins TRBV19 to TRBJ1-3, with TRBD1 matching 8 bases. Trimming removed 3 bases from V and 2 bases from J; junction bases left unmatched: 3. This CDR3 has 15 amino acids. Germline CDR1 and CDR2: LNHDA and SQIVND (reference sequence). The CDR3 is CASSMGTGTGNTIYF. DNA of the CDR3: TGTGCCAGTAGTATGGGGACAGGAACTGGAAACACCATATATTTT.